This TCR beta chain appears in the sequencing data of a study of glioma-infiltrating T cells. Using RNA template, CDR3s of TCR alpha and beta were amplified with iRepertoire arm-PCR. In TCRdb, the multiplex PCR reads were re-called with MiXCR into one record per CDR3 protein. The table shows some 90,000 distinct CDR3 sequences, with around 40% occurring only once. The CDR3 sequence is 15 residues long. V was clipped by 6 bases and J by 5 bases, with 17 bases between them. Germline V gene sequence: CDR1 MNHEY, CDR2 SMNVEV (reference sequence). Material for sequencing was glioma tissue, nonneoplastic brain tissue, or PBMCs (not recorded which). The receptor was isolated from a human donor with low-grade glioma or glioblastoma, undergoing nonglioma brain surgery, or in good health (not recorded which). The chain couples TRBV27 to TRBJ2-1, with D uncertain. The chain's CDR3 is CASRATGSQNNEQFF. Here the CDR3 DNA reads TGTGCCAGCAGGGCGACCGGGTCACAAAACAATGAGCAGTTCTTC.